This section outlines one TCR beta chain sequence together with its context. Its antigen is still unknown. These data come from a study of cytomegalovirus exposure and HLA in healthy donors. The overall study: Among the roughly 370 genotyped donors, 65% to 85% were placed in the Caucasian-associated ancestry cluster.

60 Vbeta and 13 Jbeta primers were used in PCR. The data were produced by immunoSEQ multiplex PCR, yet TCRdb's version contains in-frame clones alone and is incomplete. Here the sample spans roughly 230,000 clones, 85% to 95% being singletons. With V trimmed by 1 base and J by 5 bases, 10 bases remained unmatched. CDR1 and CDR2 from the germline V gene are GTSNPN and SVGIG (reference sequence). This CDR3 comprises 15 residues. Findings and caveats of the study: Analyses of presence and absence presupposed an approximately uniform sequencing depth across donors.

The receptor comes from a girl aged 2-9 years in good health and CMV-seronegative. Source material: PBMCs. V gene TRBV30 combines with J gene TRBJ1-1; 7 bases fit TRBD1. The CDR3 sequence: CAWSDGQALRTEAFF. The DNA for the CDR3 is TGTGCCTGGAGTGATGGACAGGCACTAAGGACTGAAGCTTTCTTT.